This T cell receptor (beta chain) was retrieved from a study of OX40 agonist ivuxolimab in advanced cancers. For the study at large: Ivuxolimab, an antibody that agonizes OX40 (CD134), was administered to the patients. Dose-escalation cases comprised hepatocellular carcinoma, melanoma, renal cell or head and neck cancer.

The assay was immunoSEQ multiplex PCR, and TCRdb's table has in-frame clones only and misses some. The repertoire has around 35,000 clones, approximately 88% of them found once; the top ten carry 20% to 25%. Patients were ruled out by autoimmune disease history or systemic immunosuppression. The V and J ends lost 6 bases and 2 bases, in that order; junction bases with no gene match: 4. The CDR3 is made up of 14 amino acids. CDR1 MNHEY and CDR2 SVGAGI come from the germline V gene. The V call is TRBV6-5, the J call TRBJ2-7; 10 bases fit TRBD1. The source is an adult with an advanced solid tumor such as melanoma, head and neck, liver or kidney cancer. Sequenced material: CD4+ or CD8+ T cells sorted from blood, taken in a trial of the OX40 agonist ivuxolimab. CDR3 sequence reads: CASSSGQGTYEQYF. The DNA for the CDR3 is TGTGCCAGCAGCTCGGGACAGGGGACCTACGAGCAGTACTTC.